Following are 2 T cell receptor beta chains from one sample sequenced in a study of T-cell memory formation after mild COVID-19 (dated by TCRdb to the early 2020s). The library relied on 5' RACE. Sequencing took place on an Illumina NovaSeq 6000. Using fastp at Q25 and MiXCR, TCRdb reprocessed the public reads and kept productive beta chains. Duplicate CDR3 protein sequences are folded into a single record with the most common DNA and genes. Present in this sample are roughly 450,000 distinct CDR3 sequences, about 20% of which were seen just once. The ten largest clones capture over 9% of the sample. Source material: PBMCs or a T cell subset sorted from them (not recorded which). The origin of the receptors is an adult woman who had mild COVID-19 (a few samples of this study predate the infection). The sample titles of this study are shuffled in the database, so cell type and time point are left out; the donor was told from shared clones.

This clonotype was observed a few times. The genes are TRBV20-1 and TRBJ2-7; 8 bases fit TRBD2. V shed 5 bases, J shed 5 bases, and the junction held 11 bases outside the gene matches. The CDR3 loop spans 14 amino acids. Germline V gives CDR1 DFQATT, CDR2 SNEGSKA (reference sequence). CDR3 nucleotide sequence: TGCAGTGCTTACGTCGGGACTAGGGTCAACGAGCAGTACTTC. It encodes CSAYVGTRVNEQYF.

This clonotype was detected a few times. The chain recombines TRBV19 with TRBJ2-3, with TRBD2 matching 14 bases. The CDR3 runs 17 residues. Germline V gene sequence: CDR1 LNHDA, CDR2 SQIVND (reference sequence). V was clipped by 5 bases and J by 2 bases; unmatched bases: 6. The CDR3 spells CASSPQGLAGVTDTQYF. In DNA form, the CDR3 reads TGTGCCAGTAGTCCCCAGGGACTAGCGGGAGTCACAGATACGCAGTATTTT.